This TCR beta chain comes out of a study of T-cell reconstitution after alpha-beta-depleted transplantation in children. Notes on the study in general: Hyperexpanded clones declined; after one year, newly produced T cells mostly supplied diversity. The study reportedly traced alpha-beta T cells about two months after transplant to several hundred expanded graft clones.

CDR3 length: 15 residues. Germline V gives CDR1 SQVTM, CDR2 ANQGSEA. Between the trimmed V and J ends, which lost 3 bases and 4 bases, there was a span of 18 bases. This clonotype has at least ten counts. Its antigen is unidentified. Using unique molecular identifiers, the investigators prepared the TCRbeta library. Each CDR3 protein is one row after TCRdb ran MiXCR on the PCR reads. The sample holds under 850,000 distinct CDR3 sequences, around 13% seen once. This receptor was identified in a girl aged 2-10 years with congenital amegakaryocytic thrombocytopenia, due to receive a stem cell transplant. The source was PBMCs, collected before TCRalphabeta/CD19-depleted stem cell transplant. The rearrangement uses TRBV29-1 and TRBJ1-1; D gene uncertain. The CDR3 here is CSVDGGMGGRTEAFF. CDR3 coding DNA: TGCAGCGTTGACGGCGGTATGGGTGGTCGCACTGAAGCTTTCTTT.